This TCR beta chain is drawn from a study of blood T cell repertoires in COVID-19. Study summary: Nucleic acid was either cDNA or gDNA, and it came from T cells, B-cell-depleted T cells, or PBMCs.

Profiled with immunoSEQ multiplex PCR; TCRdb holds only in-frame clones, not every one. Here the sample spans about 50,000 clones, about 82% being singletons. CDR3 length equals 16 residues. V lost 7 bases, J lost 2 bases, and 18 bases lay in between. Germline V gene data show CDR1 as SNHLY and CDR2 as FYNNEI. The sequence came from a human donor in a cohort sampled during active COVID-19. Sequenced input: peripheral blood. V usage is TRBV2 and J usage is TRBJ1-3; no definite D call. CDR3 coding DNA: TGTGCCAGCAATGCGCAGGCACGACAAACTGGAAACACCATATATTTT. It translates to CASNAQARQTGNTIYF.